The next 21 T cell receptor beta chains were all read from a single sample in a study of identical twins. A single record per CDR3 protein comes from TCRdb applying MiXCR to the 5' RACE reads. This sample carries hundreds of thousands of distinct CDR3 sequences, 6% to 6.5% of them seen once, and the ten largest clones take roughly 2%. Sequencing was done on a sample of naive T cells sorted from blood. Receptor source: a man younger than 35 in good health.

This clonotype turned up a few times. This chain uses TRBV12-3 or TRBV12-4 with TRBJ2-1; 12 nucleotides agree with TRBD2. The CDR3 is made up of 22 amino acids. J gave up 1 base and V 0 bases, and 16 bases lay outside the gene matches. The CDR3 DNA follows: TGTGCCAGCAGTTTAGCGGGCGTCAGCTTGGGACTAGCGGGCCCTTCCTACAATGAGCAGTTCTTC. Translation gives CASSLAGVSLGLAGPSYNEQFF.

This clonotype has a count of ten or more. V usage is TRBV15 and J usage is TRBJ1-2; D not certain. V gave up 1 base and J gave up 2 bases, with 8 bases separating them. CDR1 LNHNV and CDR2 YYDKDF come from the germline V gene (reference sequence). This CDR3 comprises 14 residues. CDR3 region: CATSRGQINYGYTF. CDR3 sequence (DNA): TGTGCCACCAGCAGAGGTCAGATAAACTATGGCTACACCTTC.

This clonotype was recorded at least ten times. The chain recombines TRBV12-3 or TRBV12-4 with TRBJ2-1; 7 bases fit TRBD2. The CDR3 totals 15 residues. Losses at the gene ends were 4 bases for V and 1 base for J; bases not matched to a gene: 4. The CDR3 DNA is TGTGCCAGCAGTTATGGGGGAGGGTCCTACAATGAGCAGTTCTTC. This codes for CASSYGGGSYNEQFF.

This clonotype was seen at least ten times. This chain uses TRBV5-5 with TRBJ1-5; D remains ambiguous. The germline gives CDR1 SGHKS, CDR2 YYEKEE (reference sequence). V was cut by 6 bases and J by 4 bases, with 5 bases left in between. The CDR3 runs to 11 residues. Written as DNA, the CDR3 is TGTGCCAGCACCTTTAATCAGCCCCAGCATTTT. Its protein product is CASTFNQPQHF.

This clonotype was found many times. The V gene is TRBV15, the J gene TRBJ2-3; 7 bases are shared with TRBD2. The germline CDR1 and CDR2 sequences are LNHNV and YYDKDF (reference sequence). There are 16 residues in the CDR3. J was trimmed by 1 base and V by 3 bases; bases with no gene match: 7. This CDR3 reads CATSSEAGFGTDTQYF. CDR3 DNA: TGTGCCACCAGCAGCGAAGCGGGATTCGGCACAGATACGCAGTATTTT.

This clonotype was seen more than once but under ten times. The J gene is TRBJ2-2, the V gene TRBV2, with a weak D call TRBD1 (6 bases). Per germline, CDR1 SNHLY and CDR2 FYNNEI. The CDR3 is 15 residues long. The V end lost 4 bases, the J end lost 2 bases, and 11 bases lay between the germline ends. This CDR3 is CASSADSPNTGELFF. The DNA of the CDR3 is TGTGCCAGCAGTGCGGACAGTCCTAACACCGGGGAGCTGTTTTTT.

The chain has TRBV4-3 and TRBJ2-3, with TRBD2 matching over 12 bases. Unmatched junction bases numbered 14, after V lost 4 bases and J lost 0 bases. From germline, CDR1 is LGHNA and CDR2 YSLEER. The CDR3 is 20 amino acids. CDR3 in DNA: TGCGCCAGCAGCCTGATACTAGCGGGAGGAGGGGGGGCCAGCACAGATACGCAGTATTTT. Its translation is CASSLILAGGGGASTDTQYF.

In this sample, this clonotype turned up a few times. DNA for the CDR3: TGTGCCACCAGCAGAGGGAGCCTTACAGATACGCAGTATTTT. Encoded protein: CATSRGSLTDTQYF. This chain connects TRBV15 to TRBJ2-3; D remains ambiguous. Germline V CDR1 and CDR2: LNHNV, YYDKDF (reference sequence). The CDR3 runs to 14 residues. Trimming pared 1 base from V and 3 bases from J, leaving 8 bases between. The variable domain in full, completed from reference TRBV15 and TRBJ2-3, reads DAMVIQNPRYQVTQFGKPVTLSCSQTLNHNVMYWYQQKSSQAPKLLFHYYDKDFNNEADTPDNFQSRRPNTSFCFLDIRSPGLGDTAMYLCATSRGSLTDTQYFGPGTRLTVL.

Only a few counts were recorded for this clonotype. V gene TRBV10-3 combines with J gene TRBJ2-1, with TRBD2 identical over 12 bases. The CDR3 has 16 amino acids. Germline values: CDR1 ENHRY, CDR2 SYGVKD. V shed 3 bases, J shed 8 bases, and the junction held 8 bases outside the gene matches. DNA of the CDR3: TGTGCCATCAGTGACATGAGGACTAGCGGGAAGCATGAGCAGTTCTTC. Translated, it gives CAISDMRTSGKHEQFF.

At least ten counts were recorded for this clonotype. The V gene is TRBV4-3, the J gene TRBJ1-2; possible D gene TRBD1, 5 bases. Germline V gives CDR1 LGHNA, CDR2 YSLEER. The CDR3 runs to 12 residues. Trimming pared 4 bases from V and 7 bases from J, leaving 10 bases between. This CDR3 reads CASSRQGVGYTF. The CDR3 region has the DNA TGCGCCAGCAGCCGTCAGGGAGTTGGCTACACCTTC.

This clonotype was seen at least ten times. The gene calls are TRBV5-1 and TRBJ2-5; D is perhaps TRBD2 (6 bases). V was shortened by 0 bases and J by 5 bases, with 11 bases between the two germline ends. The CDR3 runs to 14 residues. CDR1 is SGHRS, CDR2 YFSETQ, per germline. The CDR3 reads CASSLGSSGETQYF. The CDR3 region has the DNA TGCGCCAGCAGCTTGGGTTCCAGCGGGGAGACCCAGTACTTC.

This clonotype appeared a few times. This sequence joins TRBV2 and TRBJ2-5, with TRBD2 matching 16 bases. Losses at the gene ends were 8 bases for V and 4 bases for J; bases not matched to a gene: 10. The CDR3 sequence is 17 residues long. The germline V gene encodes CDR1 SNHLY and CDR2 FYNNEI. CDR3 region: CASGLSGLAGGRETQYF. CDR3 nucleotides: TGTGCCAGCGGCCTCTCGGGACTAGCGGGAGGGAGAGAGACCCAGTACTTC.

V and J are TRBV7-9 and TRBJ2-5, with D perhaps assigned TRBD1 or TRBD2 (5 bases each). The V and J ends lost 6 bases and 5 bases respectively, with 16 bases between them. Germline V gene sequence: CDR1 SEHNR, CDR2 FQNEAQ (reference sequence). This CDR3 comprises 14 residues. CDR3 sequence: CASSYSGRGETQYF. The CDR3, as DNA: TGTGCCAGCAGTTACTCGGGGCGAGGGGAGACCCAGTACTTC.

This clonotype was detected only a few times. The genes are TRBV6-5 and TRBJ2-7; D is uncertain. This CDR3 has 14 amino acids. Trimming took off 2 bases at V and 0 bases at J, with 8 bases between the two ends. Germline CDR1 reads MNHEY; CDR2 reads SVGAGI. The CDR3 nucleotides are TGTGCCAGCAGTTACGTTTCCTCCTCCTACGAGCAGTACTTC. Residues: CASSYVSSSYEQYF.

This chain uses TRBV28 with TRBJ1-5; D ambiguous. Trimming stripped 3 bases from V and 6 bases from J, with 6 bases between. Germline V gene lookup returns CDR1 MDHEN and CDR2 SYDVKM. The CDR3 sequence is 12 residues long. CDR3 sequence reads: CASSLVFQPQHF. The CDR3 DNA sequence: TGTGCCAGCAGTTTGGTCTTTCAGCCCCAGCATTTT.

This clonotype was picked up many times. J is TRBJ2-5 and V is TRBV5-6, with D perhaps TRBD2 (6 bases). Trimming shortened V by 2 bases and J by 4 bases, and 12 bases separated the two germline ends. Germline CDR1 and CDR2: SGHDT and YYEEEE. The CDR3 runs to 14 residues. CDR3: CASSFLDGGETQYF. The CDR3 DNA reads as TGTGCCAGCAGCTTTCTAGACGGGGGAGAGACCCAGTACTTC.

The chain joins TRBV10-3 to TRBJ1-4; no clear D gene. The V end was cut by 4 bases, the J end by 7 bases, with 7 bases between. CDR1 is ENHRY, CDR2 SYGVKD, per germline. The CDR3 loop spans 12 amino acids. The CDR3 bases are TGTGCCATCAGTGCACCAGGTGAAAAACTGTTTTTT. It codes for CAISAPGEKLFF.

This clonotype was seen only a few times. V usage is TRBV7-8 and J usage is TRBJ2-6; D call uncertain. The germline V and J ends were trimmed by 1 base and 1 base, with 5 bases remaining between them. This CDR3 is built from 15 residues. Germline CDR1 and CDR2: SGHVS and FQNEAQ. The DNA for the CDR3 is TGTGCCAGCAGCTTAGACACGTCTGGGGCCAACGTCCTGACTTTC. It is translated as CASSLDTSGANVLTF.

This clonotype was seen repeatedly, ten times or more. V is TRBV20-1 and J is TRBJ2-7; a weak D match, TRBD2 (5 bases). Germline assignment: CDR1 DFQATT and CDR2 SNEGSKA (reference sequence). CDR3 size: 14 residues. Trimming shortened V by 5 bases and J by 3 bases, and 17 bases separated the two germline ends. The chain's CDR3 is CSALTLVGGYEQYF. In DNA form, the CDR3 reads TGCAGTGCTCTCACACTCGTCGGAGGCTACGAGCAGTACTTC.

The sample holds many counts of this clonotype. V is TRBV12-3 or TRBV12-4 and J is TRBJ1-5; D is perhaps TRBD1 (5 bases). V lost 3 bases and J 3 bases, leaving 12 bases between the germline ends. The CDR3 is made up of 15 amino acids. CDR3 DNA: TGTGCCAGCAGTTTTGGGGGGGTTAACAATCAGCCCCAGCATTTT. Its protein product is CASSFGGVNNQPQHF.

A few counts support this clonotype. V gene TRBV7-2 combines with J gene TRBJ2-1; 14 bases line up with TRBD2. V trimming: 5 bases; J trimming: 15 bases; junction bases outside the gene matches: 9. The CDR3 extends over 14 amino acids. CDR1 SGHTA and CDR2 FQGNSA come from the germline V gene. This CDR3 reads CASSPGTSGSNRFF. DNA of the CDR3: TGTGCCAGCAGCCCCGGGACTAGCGGGAGTAACCGGTTCTTC.